This T cell receptor beta chain was sequenced in a study of T cells in women clearing cervical HPV infection. Profiled with immunoSEQ multiplex PCR; TCRdb holds only in-frame clones, not every one. This repertoire includes about 14,000 clones. V lost 5 bases to trimming and J lost 8 bases; unmatched junction nucleotides: 11. The CDR3 consists of 15 residues. Germline V gene data show CDR1 as SGHAT and CDR2 as FQNNGV. Of note for this clone: The observed sequence ends 3 residues before the CDR3 terminus, with the missing tail filled in from the germline J gene.

This clonotype was sampled from a woman aged 18 to 69 with a cervical HPV16 infection that either progressed to CIN3+ or cleared (not recorded which). The chain carries TRBV11-2 and TRBJ1-4, with 7 bases aligning to TRBD1. Sequenced input: blood buffy coat. Partial CDR3 DNA: TGTGCCAGCAGCCCCAGGGGGGTACCCGGGGAAAAA. Amino acids: CASSPRGVPGEK. From start to end, the CDR3 is CASSPRGVPGEKLFF.